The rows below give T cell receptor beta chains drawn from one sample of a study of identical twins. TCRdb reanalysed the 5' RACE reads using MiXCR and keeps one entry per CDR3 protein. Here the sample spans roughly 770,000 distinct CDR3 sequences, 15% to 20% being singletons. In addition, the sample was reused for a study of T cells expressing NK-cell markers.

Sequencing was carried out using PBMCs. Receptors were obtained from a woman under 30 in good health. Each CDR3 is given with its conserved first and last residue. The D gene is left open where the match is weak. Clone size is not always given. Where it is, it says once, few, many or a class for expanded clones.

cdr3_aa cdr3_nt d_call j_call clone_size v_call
CASSAGTGISYEQYF TGTGCCAGCAGCGCCGGGACAGGGATCTCCTACGAGCAGTACTTC TRBD1 TRBJ2-7 . TRBV9
CASSVGTGDTGELFF TGTGCCAGCAGCGTCGGGACGGGGGACACCGGGGAGCTGTTTTTT . TRBJ2-2 few TRBV7-9
CSARGDVGELFF TGCAGTGCTAGAGGGGATGTCGGGGAGCTGTTTTTT . TRBJ2-2 few TRBV20-1
CSAREDWDEQFF TGCAGTGCTAGAGAAGACTGGGATGAGCAGTTCTTC . TRBJ2-1 few TRBV20-1
CASSLEGTSGDYGYTF TGTGCCAGCAGTTTAGAGGGGACATCTGGGGACTATGGCTACACCTTC . TRBJ1-2 . TRBV12-3/TRBV12-4
CASTDRTGFGEQYF TGTGCCAGCACCGACCGAACAGGGTTTGGGGAGCAGTACTTC . TRBJ2-7 . TRBV12-3/TRBV12-4
CASRAGSIPSYEQYF TGTGCCAGCAGGGCGGGGTCCATCCCTTCCTACGAGCAGTACTTC . TRBJ2-7 . TRBV6-1
CASSFSGLASDTQYF TGTGCCAGCAGCTTCTCGGGACTAGCGTCAGATACGCAGTATTTT TRBD2 TRBJ2-3 . TRBV7-3
CASSLAAYGLAGIGQYF TGTGCCAGCAGCTTAGCGGCATATGGACTAGCCGGGATAGGGCAGTATTTT TRBD2 TRBJ2-3 few TRBV7-2
CASSLPGQGNIQYF TGCGCCAGCAGCTTGCCGGGACAGGGAAACATTCAGTACTTC TRBD1 TRBJ2-4 . TRBV5-1
CSARVRRFQETQYF TGCAGTGCTAGAGTGAGGCGATTCCAAGAGACCCAGTACTTC . TRBJ2-5 . TRBV20-1
CSAGTVPYEQYF TGCAGCGCCGGGACAGTGCCCTACGAGCAGTACTTC TRBD1 TRBJ2-7 once TRBV29-1
CSASMTVNEQFF TGCAGTGCCTCGATGACCGTCAATGAGCAGTTCTTC . TRBJ2-1 few TRBV20-1
CAMSPGLAGLTQYF TGTGCCATGAGCCCCGGGCTAGCGGGACTTACGCAGTATTTT TRBD2 TRBJ2-3 . TRBV5-6
CSVEDLTSDLKTVSYNEQFF TGCAGCGTTGAAGATTTAACTAGCGATCTAAAAACCGTCTCCTACAATGAGCAGTTCTTC TRBD2 TRBJ2-1 . TRBV29-1
CASSESGGPSTDTQYF TGCGCCAGCAGTGAGTCTGGGGGTCCAAGCACAGATACGCAGTATTTT . TRBJ2-3 . TRBV10-1
CSARGTGDSRSYF TGCAGTGCTAGAGGGACCGGAGACAGCCGCTCGTACTTC . TRBJ2-7 few TRBV20-1
CASSHEYEQYF TGTGCCAGCAGCCATGAATACGAGCAGTACTTC . TRBJ2-7 few TRBV3-1
CASRSQLAGGDEQFF TGTGCAAGTCGCTCGCAGCTAGCGGGGGGCGATGAGCAGTTCTTC . TRBJ2-1 . TRBV12-2